Listed below are T cell receptor beta chains from one sample, sequenced in a study of cytomegalovirus exposure and HLA in healthy donors. Here immunoSEQ multiplex PCR was the method, and the copy in TCRdb shows in-frame clones only, minus some. This table has about 98,000 clones, around 85% appearing once. The specimen sequenced was PBMCs. The receptors come from a woman aged 30 to 39 in good health and CMV-seronegative. CDR3s include the opening cysteine and the closing phenylalanine or tryptophan.

TRBV4-1	TRBJ1-2	CASSQAQGALGYGYTF
TRBV19	TRBJ1-2	CASNHPFGAGLGGYTF
TRBV5-1	TRBJ2-7	CASSLVTGGRLQLVYEQYF
TRBV5-1	TRBJ2-1	CASGPQGGTYNEQFF
TRBV7-6	TRBJ2-7	CASSSGTGPLEQYF
TRBV4-1	TRBJ2-3	CASNTGGDTQYF
TRBV25-1	TRBJ1-5	CASSSQGEGQPQHF
TRBV7-3	TRBJ2-1	CASSSGTYNEQFF
TRBV28	TRBJ2-5	CASSYPLKETQYF
TRBV5-4	TRBJ2-1	CASSLGSESYNEQFF
TRBV27	TRBJ2-7	CASSHSPGQGSYEQYF
TRBV2	TRBJ1-5	CASSGQTYSNQPQHF
TRBV5-8	TRBJ2-4	CASKGWSNIQYF
TRBV7-9	TRBJ2-7	CASSPGPRGGNYEQYF
TRBV7-6	TRBJ2-2	CASTRNTGELFF
TRBV4-3	TRBJ1-2	CASSQDSGRQGNNYGYTF
TRBV29-1	TRBJ2-7	CSVYKEGSEQYF
TRBV28	TRBJ2-7	CASRGRWAEQYF
TRBV27	TRBJ1-1	CASSFGGLNTEAFF
TRBV2	TRBJ2-7	CASMGQAELGEQYF
TRBV5-8	TRBJ2-5	CASSLGQTKKTQYF
TRBV5-1	TRBJ2-7	CASSLAGTGFHEQYF
TRBV2	TRBJ2-3	CASSERIAGRGTDTQYF
TRBV9	TRBJ1-5	CASTPGPSPDQPQHF
TRBV29-1	TRBJ2-1	CSVSGLAGVPVVEQFF
TRBV5-4	TRBJ2-3	CASSLASGGTDTQYF
TRBV5-1	TRBJ2-1	CASSRRTAKNEQFF
TRBV11-2	TRBJ2-2	CASSLIAGGTGELFF
TRBV28	TRBJ2-7	CASNLGGSYEQYF
TRBV19	TRBJ1-5	CASRSSGTGYSQPQHF
TRBV11-1	TRBJ2-1	CASSFGTGFRGEQFF
TRBV9	TRBJ2-3	CASSVYSHTQYF
TRBV9	TRBJ2-7	CASSGGGGGYEQYF
TRBV5-1	TRBJ1-2	CASSPGRFNPYGYTF
TRBV7-2	TRBJ2-7	CASSLLRTDPDRAYEQYF
TRBV28	TRBJ2-7	CASRPASGRSEQYF
TRBV19	TRBJ2-1	CASTPIAGGLNEQFF
TRBV21-1	TRBJ1-2	CASSKANRDGYTF
TRBV6-1	TRBJ1-2	CASSADFTSGYTF
TRBV5-4	TRBJ2-2	CASSQGALDTGELFF
TRBV5-1	TRBJ2-7	CASSLAAGPYEQYF
TRBV5-1	TRBJ2-7	CASSPGQLLSYEQYF
TRBV6-1	TRBJ2-3	CASSTRMDTQYF
TRBV9	TRBJ1-2	CASSVGKQTEPYGYTF
TRBV6-1	TRBJ2-1	CASSEVMIPSGGSTYNEQFF
TRBV7-8	TRBJ2-7	CASSLVYRGYTYEQYF
TRBV7-9	TRBJ1-1	CASSADRGSDTEAFF
TRBV7-9	TRBJ2-7	CASSLLGGQGLAYEQYF
TRBV19	TRBJ1-2	CASSPTGTGGYGYTF
TRBV5-4	TRBJ1-1	CASWVGGARTEAFF
TRBV6-1	TRBJ1-1	CASSAWGGGRGTEAFF
TRBV10-3	TRBJ1-3	CAISEPGKATGNTIYF
TRBV4-2	TRBJ2-2	CASSRIMTSTGELFF
TRBV4-3	TRBJ1-1	CASSQDRGTEAFF
TRBV2	TRBJ2-2	CATTPRVEAGELFF